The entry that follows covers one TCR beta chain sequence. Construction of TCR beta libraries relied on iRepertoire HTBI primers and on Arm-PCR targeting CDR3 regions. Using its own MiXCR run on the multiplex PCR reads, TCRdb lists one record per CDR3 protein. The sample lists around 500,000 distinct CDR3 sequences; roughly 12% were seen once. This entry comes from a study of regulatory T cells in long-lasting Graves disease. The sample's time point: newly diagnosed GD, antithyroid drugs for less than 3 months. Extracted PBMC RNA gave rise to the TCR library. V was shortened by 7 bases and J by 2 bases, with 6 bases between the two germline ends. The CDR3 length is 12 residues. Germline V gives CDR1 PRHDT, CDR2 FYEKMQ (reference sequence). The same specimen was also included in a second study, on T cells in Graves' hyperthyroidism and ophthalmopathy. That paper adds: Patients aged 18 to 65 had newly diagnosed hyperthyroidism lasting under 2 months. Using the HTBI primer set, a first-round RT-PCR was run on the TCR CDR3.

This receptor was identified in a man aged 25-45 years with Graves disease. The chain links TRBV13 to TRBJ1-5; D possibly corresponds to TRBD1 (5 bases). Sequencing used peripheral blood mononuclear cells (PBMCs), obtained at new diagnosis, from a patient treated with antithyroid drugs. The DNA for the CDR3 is TGTGCCAGCAAACAGGGCAATCAGCCCCAGCATTTT. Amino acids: CASKQGNQPQHF.